These T cell receptor beta chains were read from a single sample in a study of T cells in Graves' hyperthyroidism and ophthalmopathy. Via MiXCR, TCRdb re-called the multiplex PCR reads, giving one row per CDR3 protein. The sample gives a few hundred thousand distinct CDR3 sequences, around 15% of which show up once; about 3.5% is in the top ten. The sequencing input was blood. Receptor source: a woman aged 40 to 55 with Graves' ophthalmopathy. Each CDR3 is given with its conserved first and last residue. A D gene is named only where the DNA matches it firmly. Only part of the rows carry a size: once, few, many, or a class if the clone is expanded.

clone size | J gene | V gene | D gene | CDR3 protein | CDR3 DNA
few | TRBJ2-1 | TRBV19 | . | CASSIMASVREQFF | TGTGCCAGTAGTATAATGGCTAGCGTGAGGGAGCAGTTCTTC
. | TRBJ2-7 | TRBV29-1 | . | CSVGGKSLAYEQYF | TGCAGCGTTGGAGGGAAGTCTTTGGCCTACGAGCAGTACTTC
few | TRBJ1-4 | TRBV12-3/TRBV12-4 | . | CASSVRVTNEKLFF | TGTGCCAGCAGTGTCAGGGTGACTAATGAAAAACTGTTTTTT
many | TRBJ1-2 | TRBV3-1 | . | CASSPRAGRSDGYTF | TGTGCCAGCAGCCCCCGAGCGGGGCGCAGCGATGGCTACACCTTC
many | TRBJ1-1 | TRBV2 | . | CATLKDSFDTEAFF | TGTGCCACCCTAAAGGACAGCTTCGACACTGAAGCTTTCTTT
few | TRBJ2-7 | TRBV10-3 | TRBD1 | CAISELGQGGEQYF | TGTGCCATCAGTGAGTTGGGACAGGGAGGCGAGCAGTACTTC
many | TRBJ1-6 | TRBV11-2 | . | CASSYQRSELGGSPLHF | TGTGCCAGCAGCTATCAACGCTCAGAGTTGGGGGGATCACCCCTCCACTTT
many | TRBJ2-2 | TRBV5-1 | . | CASSPWTESTGELFF | TGCGCCAGCAGCCCCTGGACAGAATCCACCGGGGAGCTGTTTTTT
few | TRBJ1-5 | TRBV20-1 | TRBD1 | CSAREDRTQPQHF | TGCAGTGCTAGAGAGGACAGGACTCAGCCCCAGCATTTT
. | TRBJ1-1 | TRBV27 | . | CASSYQGMSTEAFF | TGTGCCAGCAGTTATCAAGGGATGAGCACTGAAGCTTTCTTT
many | TRBJ2-3 | TRBV18 | TRBD1 | CASSPGTGFDTQYF | TGTGCCAGCTCACCAGGGACAGGATTTGATACGCAGTATTTT
. | TRBJ2-7 | TRBV7-9 | . | CASSPFESYEQYF | TGTGCCAGCAGCCCCTTTGAGTCCTACGAGCAGTACTTC
many | TRBJ2-5 | TRBV29-1 | TRBD2 | CSASSGGNVETQYF | TGCAGCGCGTCTAGCGGGGGAAACGTGGAGACCCAGTACTTC
. | TRBJ2-7 | TRBV4-1 | TRBD2 | CASSQPTSGSSEQYF | TGCGCCAGCAGCCAACCTACCAGCGGGAGCTCCGAGCAGTACTTC
many | TRBJ2-1 | TRBV3-1 | . | CASSQEPGVYNEQFF | TGTGCCAGCAGCCAAGAGCCGGGAGTTTACAATGAGCAGTTCTTC
many | TRBJ2-1 | TRBV6-2/TRBV6-3 | . | CASRRDQTPSPNEQFF | TGTGCCAGCAGACGGGACCAAACCCCATCACCCAATGAGCAGTTCTTC
many | TRBJ2-7 | TRBV7-9 | TRBD1 | CASSSQTGTYEQYF | TGTGCCAGCAGCTCACAGACAGGGACCTACGAGCAGTACTTC
few | TRBJ2-1 | TRBV27 | . | CASSFINRRNEQFF | TGTGCCAGCAGTTTCATAAATAGACGGAATGAGCAGTTCTTC
many | TRBJ2-2 | TRBV7-8 | TRBD2 | CASSSPGLAVKGELFF | TGTGCCAGCAGCTCCCCGGGGCTAGCGGTTAAGGGGGAGCTGTTTTTT
many | TRBJ2-2 | TRBV7-8 | . | CASSPWVGELFF | TGTGCCAGCAGCCCTTGGGTTGGGGAGCTGTTTTTT
few | TRBJ1-2 | TRBV7-2 | . | CASSPRAGATYGYTF | TGTGCCAGCAGCCCGCGAGCAGGGGCTACCTATGGCTACACCTTC
many | TRBJ2-3 | TRBV2 | . | CASSVLDTQYF | TGTGCCAGCAGTGTTCTGGATACGCAGTATTTT
many | TRBJ2-3 | TRBV18 | . | CASSPPWTEDTQYF | TGTGCCAGCTCCCCTCCTTGGACGGAAGATACGCAGTATTTT
few | TRBJ2-3 | TRBV5-1 | . | CASARDSGTDTQYF | TGCGCCAGCGCCCGGGATAGCGGCACAGATACGCAGTATTTT
. | TRBJ2-3 | TRBV6-2/TRBV6-3 | TRBD2 | CASSSRGLAGATDTQYF | TGTGCCAGCAGTTCAAGAGGACTAGCGGGGGCCACAGATACGCAGTATTTT
. | TRBJ1-5 | TRBV6-2/TRBV6-3 | TRBD1 | CAIGTESSNQPQHF | TGTGCCATTGGGACAGAATCTAGCAATCAGCCCCAGCATTTT
many | TRBJ2-3 | TRBV6-2/TRBV6-3 | . | CASSSGADTQYF | TGTGCCAGCAGCTCAGGGGCCGATACGCAGTATTTT
. | TRBJ2-3 | TRBV5-1 | . | CASSLYGGLTTTDTQYF | TGCGCCAGCAGCTTGTATGGAGGACTGACGACCACAGATACGCAGTATTTT
. | TRBJ2-1 | TRBV10-3 | . | CAISDPGGGVENEQFF | TGTGCCATCAGTGACCCGGGTGGGGGCGTCGAGAATGAGCAGTTCTTC
many | TRBJ1-1 | TRBV3-1 | . | CASTQSQGTTEAFF | TGTGCCAGCACCCAGAGCCAGGGAACCACTGAAGCTTTCTTT
many | TRBJ2-3 | TRBV2 | . | CASSVEAADTQYF | TGTGCCAGCAGTGTAGAGGCGGCAGATACGCAGTATTTT
many | TRBJ1-5 | TRBV2 | . | CASMGKGQPQHF | TGTGCCAGCATGGGGAAGGGACAGCCCCAGCATTTT
. | TRBJ1-2 | TRBV14 | . | CASSRSGRGHGYTF | TGTGCCAGCAGCCGCTCCGGGAGGGGACATGGCTACACCTTC
many | TRBJ2-2 | TRBV2 | TRBD1 | CASEGDRENTGELFF | TGTGCCAGTGAAGGGGACAGGGAGAACACCGGGGAGCTGTTTTTT
. | TRBJ1-2 | TRBV29-1 | . | CSVSVADYGYTF | TGCAGCGTTTCCGTTGCGGACTATGGCTACACCTTC
. | TRBJ2-7 | TRBV5-1 | TRBD1 | CASSFGTGGSYEQYF | TGCGCCAGCAGCTTTGGGACAGGGGGTTCCTACGAGCAGTACTTC
few | TRBJ2-2 | TRBV5-6 | TRBD2 | CASSSERGVTGELFF | TGTGCCAGCAGCTCGGAGCGGGGGGTCACCGGGGAGCTGTTTTTT
many | TRBJ2-5 | TRBV6-1 | . | CASSVDEGGTQYF | TGTGCCAGCAGTGTTGACGAAGGGGGGACCCAGTACTTC
. | TRBJ2-1 | TRBV7-2 | . | CASSLKTSATYEQFF | TGTGCCAGCAGCCTCAAAACTAGTGCCACCTACGAGCAGTTCTTC
few | TRBJ2-7 | TRBV14 | TRBD1 | CASSQGRGYEQYF | TGTGCCAGCAGCCAGGGCAGGGGGTACGAGCAGTACTTC
. | TRBJ2-4 | TRBV7-2 | TRBD2 | CASSLEARTSRGNIQYF | TGTGCCAGCAGCTTAGAAGCGAGGACTAGTCGGGGAAACATTCAGTACTTC
. | TRBJ2-1 | TRBV10-3 | . | CAISEASYNEQFF | TGTGCCATCAGTGAGGCCAGCTACAATGAGCAGTTCTTC